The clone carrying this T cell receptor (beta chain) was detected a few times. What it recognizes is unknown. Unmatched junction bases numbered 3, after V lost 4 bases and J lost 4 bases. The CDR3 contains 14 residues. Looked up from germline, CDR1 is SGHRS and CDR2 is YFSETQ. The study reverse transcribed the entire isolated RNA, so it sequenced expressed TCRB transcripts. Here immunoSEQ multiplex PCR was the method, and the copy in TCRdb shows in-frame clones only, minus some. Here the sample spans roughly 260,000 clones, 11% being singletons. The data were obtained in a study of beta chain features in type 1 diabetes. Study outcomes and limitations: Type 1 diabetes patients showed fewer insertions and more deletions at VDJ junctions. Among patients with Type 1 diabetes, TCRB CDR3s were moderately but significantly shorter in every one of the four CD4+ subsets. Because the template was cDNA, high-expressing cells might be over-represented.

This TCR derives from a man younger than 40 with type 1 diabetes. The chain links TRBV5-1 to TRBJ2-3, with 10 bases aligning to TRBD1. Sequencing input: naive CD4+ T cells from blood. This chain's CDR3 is CASSRQGASDTQYF. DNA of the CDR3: TGCGCCAGCAGCAGACAGGGGGCTTCAGATACGCAGTATTTT.